Below, 13 T cell receptor beta chains from the same sample are listed, as sequenced in a study of blood T cell repertoires in COVID-19 (dated by TCRdb to 2019 to 2021). Library creation used the immunoSEQ multiplex PCR assay. This is the immuneACCESS table as TCRdb keeps it, with only in-frame sequences that have V and J called. A part of the clones is gone; compared with another copy, unresolved V genes explain less than half, and the rest is unexplained. This sample lists about 130,000 clones; about 88% were detected once. Clones ranked in the top ten supply about 3.5% of the sample. Sequencing input: peripheral blood. These TCRs come from a man aged 50 or older with active COVID-19.

This chain links TRBV19 with TRBJ1-1; D gene uncertain. This CDR3 region has 14 residues. The V end lost 0 bases, the J end lost 6 bases, and 11 bases lay between the germline ends. Looked up from germline, CDR1 is LNHDA and CDR2 is SQIVND (reference sequence). In nucleotides, the CDR3 is TGTGCCAGTAGTATAGATCTTGGGAGGCCTGAAGCTTTCTTT. This translates into CASSIDLGRPEAFF.

J is TRBJ1-3 and V is TRBV5-1, with 7 bases lining up with TRBD1. This CDR3 spans 15 amino acids. With V trimmed by 0 bases and J by 4 bases, 4 bases remained unmatched. Germline-derived CDR1 and CDR2 are SGHRS and YFSETQ. The CDR3 spells CASSLAGTVGNTIYF. The CDR3 region has the DNA TGCGCCAGCAGCTTGGCCGGGACAGTCGGAAACACCATATATTTT.

CDR3 sequence: CASRPGQGYTGELFF. DNA for the CDR3: TGTGCCAGCAGGCCGGGACAGGGTTACACCGGGGAGCTGTTTTTT. The chain is built from TRBV7-9 and TRBJ2-2; TRBD1 aligns across 9 bases. Germline CDR1 SEHNR, CDR2 FQNEAQ (reference sequence). The length of the CDR3 is 15 residues. V was pared by 6 bases and J by 3 bases, with 5 bases of the junction left unmatched.

This clone was counted a single time. The chain recombines TRBV5-1 with TRBJ2-1, with 12 bases lining up with TRBD1. The V gene end was trimmed by 5 bases and the J gene end by 5 bases; junction bases not matched to a gene: 8. The CDR3 totals 16 residues. The V gene's germline CDR1 is SGHRS and CDR2 YFSETQ. CDR3 sequence reads: CASRNGGTGGHNEQFF. CDR3 sequence (DNA): TGCGCCAGCAGGAATGGAGGGACAGGGGGCCACAATGAGCAGTTCTTC.

V and J are TRBV19 and TRBJ1-1, with 11 bases matching TRBD1. Germline V gene sequence: CDR1 LNHDA, CDR2 SQIVND (reference sequence). This CDR3 is 16 amino acids long. V lost 6 bases, J lost 2 bases, and 8 bases stayed unmatched. The CDR3 nucleotides are TGTGCCAGTAGCCCGGGACAGGGGGGGGGCAACACTGAAGCTTTCTTT. This encodes CASSPGQGGGNTEAFF.

This sequence joins TRBV13 and TRBJ2-7, with 9 bases aligning to TRBD1. The trim removed 8 bases at V and 7 bases at J, leaving 12 bases unmatched. Germline V gene sequence: CDR1 PRHDT, CDR2 FYEKMQ (reference sequence). The CDR3 totals 14 residues. In DNA, the CDR3 is TGTGCCAGCCGGAGTGGACAGGGGATAGGGGAGCAGTACTTC. Translated: CASRSGQGIGEQYF.

V and J are TRBV6-6 and TRBJ2-5, with D possibly TRBD2 on 6 matching bases. The V end lost 6 bases, the J end lost 8 bases, and 16 bases lay between the germline ends. Germline CDR1 MNHNY, CDR2 SVGAGI (reference sequence). The CDR3 consists of 13 residues. CDR3: CASSRGAWETQYF. For the CDR3, the DNA is TGTGCCAGCAGCCGCGGGGCGTGGGAAACCCAGTACTTC.

This chain joins TRBV5-1 and TRBJ1-1, with a tentative D call TRBD1 (6 bases). CDR1 is SGHRS, CDR2 YFSETQ, per germline. Trimming cost V 2 bases and J 2 bases, with 13 bases left between them. The CDR3 spans 15 residues. The CDR3 loop reads CASSLSGTTNTEAFF. CDR3 coding DNA: TGCGCCAGCAGCTTAAGCGGGACAACAAACACTGAAGCTTTCTTT. The full variable domain, with the rest looked up from reference TRBV5-1 and TRBJ1-1, is KAGVTQTPRYLIKTRGQQVTLSCSPISGHRSVSWYQQTPGQGLQFLFEYFSETQRNKGNFPGRFSGRQFSNSRSEMNVSTLELGDSALYLCASSLSGTTNTEAFFGQGTRLTVV.

This clone was detected only a few times. J is TRBJ2-2 and V is TRBV11-2; no definite D call. Trimming took 1 base from V and 4 from J, leaving 7 bases between them. Germline-derived CDR1 and CDR2 are SGHAT and FQNNGV. The CDR3 loop spans 14 amino acids. This CDR3 reads CASSLAEITGELFF. The CDR3 coding sequence is TGTGCCAGCAGCTTAGCCGAGATCACCGGGGAGCTGTTTTTT.

The chain has TRBV11-3 and TRBJ2-7; 7 bases fit TRBD1. After removal of 3 bases from V and 1 base from J, the junction contained 3 bases not matched to a gene. CDR3 length: 14 amino acids. Germline assignment: CDR1 SGHNT and CDR2 YENEEA. CDR3: CASSLTGRSYEQYV. Written as DNA, the CDR3 is TGTGCCAGCAGCTTGACAGGGCGGTCCTACGAGCAGTACGTC.

The chain employs TRBV5-1 and TRBJ1-1, with 8 positions matching TRBD1. The germline V gene has CDR1 SGHRS and CDR2 YFSETQ. After removal of 0 bases from V and 3 bases from J, the junction contained 7 bases not matched to a gene. The CDR3 spans 16 residues. Here the CDR3 DNA reads TGCGCCAGCAGCTTGGGCACAGGGGGATTCGACACTGAAGCTTTCTTT. This gives the protein CASSLGTGGFDTEAFF. Together with reference TRBV5-1 and TRBJ1-1, the CDR3 gives the full variable domain: KAGVTQTPRYLIKTRGQQVTLSCSPISGHRSVSWYQQTPGQGLQFLFEYFSETQRNKGNFPGRFSGRQFSNSRSEMNVSTLELGDSALYLCASSLGTGGFDTEAFFGQGTRLTVV.

The chain joins TRBV2 to TRBJ1-2, with TRBD1 matching over 7 bases. The germline CDR1 and CDR2 sequences are SNHLY and FYNNEI. The junction had 9 bases not matched to a gene; V was cut back by 7 bases and J by 4 bases. The CDR3 has 14 amino acids. CDR3 region: CASKIGQAAYGYTF. In DNA form, the CDR3 reads TGTGCCAGCAAGATCGGACAGGCGGCCTATGGCTACACCTTC.

The chain is built from TRBV7-7 and TRBJ2-5; 8 bases line up with TRBD2. Germline CDR1 reads SSHAT; CDR2 reads FNYEAQ (reference sequence). The CDR3 runs 12 residues. The DNA for the CDR3 is TGTGCGACCGGGACTAGGGGAGAGACCCAGTACTTC. As protein: CATGTRGETQYF.